This T cell receptor beta chain was obtained from a study of early T cells in non-severe SARS-CoV-2 infection. CDR1 is SGHTA, CDR2 FQGNSA, per germline. V lost 3 bases to trimming and J lost 3 bases, with 10 bases between them. The CDR3 loop spans 14 amino acids. The protocol attached unique molecular identifiers to individual cDNA molecules. TCRdb redid the calling of the 5' RACE reads with MiXCR, one entry per CDR3 protein. Of fewer than 80,000 distinct CDR3 sequences listed, around 10% were seen once; the top ten hold around 12%. The sample in question was whole blood, obtained at baseline. This receptor was obtained from an adult who was a healthcare worker with PCR-confirmed SARS-CoV-2 infection or an uninfected control (not recorded which). The chain uses TRBV7-2 and TRBJ2-3; D possibly uses TRBD1 or TRBD2 (6 bases each). The CDR3 spells CASSLGGATDTQYF. CDR3 coding DNA: TGTGCCAGCAGCTTGGGGGGCGCGACAGATACGCAGTATTTT.